This T cell receptor (beta chain) was sequenced in a study of T cell repertoires in cytomegalovirus infection. Notes on this clonotype: Its antigen remains unidentified.

Each CDR3 protein gets one entry after TCRdb re-called the reads with MiXCR. The sample includes hundreds of thousands of distinct CDR3 sequences, 31% of them seen just once. V was trimmed by 7 bases and J by 5 bases, leaving 9 bases between them. The germline V gene encodes CDR1 MNHEY and CDR2 SMNVEV (reference sequence). This CDR3 contains 13 residues. Specimen: cultured CD8+ T cells from PBMCs, collected from culture after CMV antigen stimulation. The chain joins TRBV27 to TRBJ1-6; D is unresolved. The receptor was derived from a human donor in good health (CMV status not recorded). Some clones in this sample may be carry-over from other donors' samples. CDR3 nucleotide sequence: TGTGCCAGCACTTTGTCTAATAATTCACCCCTCCACTTT. It codes for CASTLSNNSPLHF.